The TCR beta chain described here comes from a study of cytomegalovirus exposure and HLA in healthy donors. Study at large: Assignment to the Caucasian-associated ancestry cluster applied to around 82% of the 350 to 500 genotyped donors.

Study findings and constraints: Rarity characterized most TCR sequences, yet some public TCRs appeared in many donors. When a later analysis compared HLA-associated TCR beta chains with equally common others, the HLA-associated chains turned out to be more clonally expanded and to have lower generation probabilities.

Comments on this clone: Its antigen is undetermined.

13 Jbeta primers and 60 Vbeta primers were used for the PCR. The data were produced by immunoSEQ multiplex PCR, yet TCRdb's version contains in-frame clones alone and is incomplete. The data contain fewer than 250,000 clones, about 90% of them singletons. Donors sampled were nominally healthy, though unrecorded immune exposures were likely. CDR3 length: 17 amino acids. In germline, CDR1 is MGHRA, CDR2 YSYEKL. The ends lost 1 base at V and 5 bases at J; junction bases unmatched: 6. The V gene is TRBV4-1, the J gene TRBJ2-3; 13 nucleotides agree with TRBD2. The clonotype originates from a young man in good health and CMV-seronegative. The sample taken for sequencing was PBMCs. For the CDR3, the DNA is TGCGCCAGCAGCCAAGTAAGAACTAGCGGGAGGGAAGATACGCAGTATTTT. This codes for CASSQVRTSGREDTQYF.